This TCR beta chain was found in a study of blood T cell repertoires in COVID-19. Study summary: Acute and convalescent COVID-19 samples came from the United States, Italy and Spain. From T cells, B-cell-depleted T cells, or PBMCs came the material, which was cDNA or gDNA.

In the authors' methods: Reference gene primers were amplified, and this amplification served to estimate nucleated cell counts. The table came from immunoSEQ multiplex PCR; TCRdb's copy has only in-frame clones and leaves some out. V, J and clone size derive from that table, while D and trimming were established from the DNA sequence. The sample includes 35,000 to 45,000 clones, around nine tenths seen only once; the top ten take 0.37%. V was pared by 3 bases and J by 0 bases, with 2 bases of the junction left unmatched. Germline CDR1 reads SGHNT; CDR2 reads YYREEE (reference sequence). The CDR3 spans 16 residues.

This sequence originates from a middle-aged man with COVID-19, enrolled during active disease. The chain recombines TRBV5-4 with TRBJ1-3, with 11 bases aligning to TRBD1. Sequencing was carried out using peripheral blood. CDR3 DNA sequence: TGTGCCAGCAGCTCCGGGACAGGGGGCTCTGGAAACACCATATATTTT. This translates into CASSSGTGGSGNTIYF.